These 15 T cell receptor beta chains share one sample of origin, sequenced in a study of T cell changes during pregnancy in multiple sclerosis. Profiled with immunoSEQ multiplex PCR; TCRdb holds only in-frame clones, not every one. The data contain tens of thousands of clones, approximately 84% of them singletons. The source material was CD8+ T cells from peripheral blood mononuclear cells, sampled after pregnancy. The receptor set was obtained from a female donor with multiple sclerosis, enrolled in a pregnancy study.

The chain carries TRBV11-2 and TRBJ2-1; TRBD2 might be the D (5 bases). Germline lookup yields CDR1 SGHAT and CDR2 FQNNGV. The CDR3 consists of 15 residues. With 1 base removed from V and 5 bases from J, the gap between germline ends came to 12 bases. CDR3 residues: CASSLGGSGDNEQFF. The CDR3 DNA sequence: TGTGCCAGCAGCTTAGGAGGGAGTGGGGACAATGAGCAGTTCTTC. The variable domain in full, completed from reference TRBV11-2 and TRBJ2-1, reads EAGVAQSPRYKIIEKRQSVAFWCNPISGHATLYWYQQILGQGPKLLIQFQNNGVVDDSQLPKDRFSAERLKGVDSTLKIQPAKLEDSAVYLCASSLGGSGDNEQFFGPGTRLTVL.

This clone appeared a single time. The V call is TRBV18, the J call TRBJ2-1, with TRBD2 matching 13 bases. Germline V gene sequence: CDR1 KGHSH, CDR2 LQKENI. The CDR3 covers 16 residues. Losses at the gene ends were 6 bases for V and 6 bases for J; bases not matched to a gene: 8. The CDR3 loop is CASSPGLAGAGNEQFF. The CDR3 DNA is TGTGCCAGCTCGCCCGGACTAGCGGGAGCGGGCAATGAGCAGTTCTTC.

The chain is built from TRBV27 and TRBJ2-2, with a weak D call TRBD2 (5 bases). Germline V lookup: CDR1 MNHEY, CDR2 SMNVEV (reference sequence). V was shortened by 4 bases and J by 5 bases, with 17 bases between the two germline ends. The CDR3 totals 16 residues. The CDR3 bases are TGTGCCAGCAGTTCCGACTCGACGGGATATACCGGGGAGCTGTTTTTT. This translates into CASSSDSTGYTGELFF.

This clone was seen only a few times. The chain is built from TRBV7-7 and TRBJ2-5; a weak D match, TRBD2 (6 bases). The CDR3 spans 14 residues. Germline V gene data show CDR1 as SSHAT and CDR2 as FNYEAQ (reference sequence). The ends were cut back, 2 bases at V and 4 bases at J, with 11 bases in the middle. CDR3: CASSLTSFIETQYF. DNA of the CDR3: TGTGCCAGCAGCTTAACTAGCTTCATAGAGACCCAGTACTTC.

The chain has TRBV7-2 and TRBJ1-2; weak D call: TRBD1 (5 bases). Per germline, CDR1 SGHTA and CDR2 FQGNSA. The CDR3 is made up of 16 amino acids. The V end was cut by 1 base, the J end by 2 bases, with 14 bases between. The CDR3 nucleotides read TGTGCCAGCAGCTTAGTTGGGGCAGACCCAAACTATGGCTACACCTTC. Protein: CASSLVGADPNYGYTF.

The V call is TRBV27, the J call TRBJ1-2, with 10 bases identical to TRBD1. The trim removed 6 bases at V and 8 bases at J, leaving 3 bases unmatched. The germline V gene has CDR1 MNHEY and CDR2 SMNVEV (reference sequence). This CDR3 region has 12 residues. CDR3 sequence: CASRDRGRGYTF. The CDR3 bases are TGTGCCAGCAGAGACAGGGGGCGGGGCTACACCTTC.

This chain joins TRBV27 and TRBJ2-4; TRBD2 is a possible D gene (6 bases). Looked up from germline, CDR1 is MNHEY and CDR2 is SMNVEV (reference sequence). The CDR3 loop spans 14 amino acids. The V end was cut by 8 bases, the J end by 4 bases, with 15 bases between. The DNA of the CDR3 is TGTGCCAGCGAAAAGGGAGGCTCGAAAAACATTCAGTACTTC. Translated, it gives CASEKGGSKNIQYF.

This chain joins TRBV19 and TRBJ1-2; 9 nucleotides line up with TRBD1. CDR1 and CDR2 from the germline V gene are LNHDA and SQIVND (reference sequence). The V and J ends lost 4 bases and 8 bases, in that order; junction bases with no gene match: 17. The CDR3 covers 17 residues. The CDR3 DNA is TGTGCCAGTAGTAGAGACTGGGACAGGGAGCCGGTTGGGGGCTACACCTTC. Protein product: CASSRDWDREPVGGYTF.

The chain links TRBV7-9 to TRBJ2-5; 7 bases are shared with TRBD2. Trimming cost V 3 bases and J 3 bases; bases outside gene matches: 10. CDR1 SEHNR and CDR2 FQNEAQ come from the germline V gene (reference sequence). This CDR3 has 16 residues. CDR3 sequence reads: CASSFTVASGKETQYF. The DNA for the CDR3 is TGTGCCAGCAGCTTTACGGTGGCTAGCGGAAAAGAGACCCAGTACTTC.

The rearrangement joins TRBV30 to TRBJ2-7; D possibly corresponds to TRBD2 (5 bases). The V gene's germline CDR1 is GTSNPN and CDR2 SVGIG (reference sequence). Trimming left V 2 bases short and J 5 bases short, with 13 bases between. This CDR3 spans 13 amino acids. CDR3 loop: CAWSLRTGNEQYF. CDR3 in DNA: TGTGCCTGGAGTCTCCGGACGGGAAACGAGCAGTACTTC.

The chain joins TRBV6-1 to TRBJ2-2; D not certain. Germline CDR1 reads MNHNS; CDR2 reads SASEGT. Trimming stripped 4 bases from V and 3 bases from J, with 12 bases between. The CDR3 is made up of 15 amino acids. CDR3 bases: TGTGCCAGCAGTGGCGATAATCCCCACACCGGGGAGCTGTTTTTT. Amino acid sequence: CASSGDNPHTGELFF.

CDR3 in amino acids: CASSFVSGSDEQYF. In DNA form, the CDR3 reads TGTGCCAGCAGCTTTGTTAGCGGGAGTGACGAGCAGTACTTC. The V gene is TRBV7-9, the J gene TRBJ2-7; 9 bases are a match to TRBD2. V was clipped by 3 bases and J by 5 bases; unmatched bases: 5. The CDR3 covers 14 residues. Germline-derived CDR1 and CDR2 are SEHNR and FQNEAQ (reference sequence).

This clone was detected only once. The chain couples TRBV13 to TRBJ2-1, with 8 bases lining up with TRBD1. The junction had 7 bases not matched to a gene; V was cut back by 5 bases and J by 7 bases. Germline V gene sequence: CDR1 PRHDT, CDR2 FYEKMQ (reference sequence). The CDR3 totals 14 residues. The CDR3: CASSPGGAGNEQFF. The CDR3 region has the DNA TGTGCCAGCAGCCCAGGGGGCGCGGGGAATGAGCAGTTCTTC.

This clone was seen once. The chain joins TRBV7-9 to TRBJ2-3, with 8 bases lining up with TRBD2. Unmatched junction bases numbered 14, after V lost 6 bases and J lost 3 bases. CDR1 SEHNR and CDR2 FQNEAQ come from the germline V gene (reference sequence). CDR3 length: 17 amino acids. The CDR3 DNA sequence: TGTGCCAGCAGTTACCCGAAGGGACTAGGTGAGACAGATACGCAGTATTTT. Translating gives CASSYPKGLGETDTQYF.

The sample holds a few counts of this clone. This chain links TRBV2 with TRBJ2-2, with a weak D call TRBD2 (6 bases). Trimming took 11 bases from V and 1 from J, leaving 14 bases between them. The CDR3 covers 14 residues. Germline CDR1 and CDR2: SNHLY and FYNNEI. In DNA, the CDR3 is TGTGCCGGGGGTTTAGCGGAGAACACCGGGGAGCTGTTTTTT. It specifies CAGGLAENTGELFF. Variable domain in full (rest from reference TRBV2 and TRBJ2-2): EPEVTQTPSHQVTQMGQEVILRCVPISNHLYFYWYRQILGQKVEFLVSFYNNEISEKSEIFDDQFSVERPDGSNFTLKIRSTKLEDSAMYFCAGGLAENTGELFFGEGSRLTVL.